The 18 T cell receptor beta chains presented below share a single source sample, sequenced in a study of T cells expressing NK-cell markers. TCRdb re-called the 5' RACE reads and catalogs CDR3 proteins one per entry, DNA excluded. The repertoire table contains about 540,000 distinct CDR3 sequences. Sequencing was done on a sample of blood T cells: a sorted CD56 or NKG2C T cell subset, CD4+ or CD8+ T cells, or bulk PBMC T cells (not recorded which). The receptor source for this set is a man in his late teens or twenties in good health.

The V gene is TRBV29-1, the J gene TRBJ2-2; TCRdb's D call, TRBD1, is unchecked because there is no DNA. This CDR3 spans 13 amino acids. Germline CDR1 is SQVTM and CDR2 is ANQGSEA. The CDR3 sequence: CSGQGTLAGELFF.

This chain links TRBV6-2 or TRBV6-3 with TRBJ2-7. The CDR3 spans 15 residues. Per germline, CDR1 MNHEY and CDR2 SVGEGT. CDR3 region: CASSYLGTTSGEQYF.

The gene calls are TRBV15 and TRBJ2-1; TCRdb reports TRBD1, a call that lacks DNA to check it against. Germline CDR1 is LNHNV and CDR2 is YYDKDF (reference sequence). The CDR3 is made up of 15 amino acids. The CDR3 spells CATQGPSTPPNEQFF.

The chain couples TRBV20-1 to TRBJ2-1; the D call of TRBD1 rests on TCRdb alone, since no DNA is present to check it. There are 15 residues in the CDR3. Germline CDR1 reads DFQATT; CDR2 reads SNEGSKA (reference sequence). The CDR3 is CSAHTGGARLNEQFF.

CDR3 region: CASSLGGWGDQGNEQFF. The V call is TRBV5-5, the J call TRBJ2-1; the TRBD1 assignment by TCRdb is unverifiable without DNA. The length of the CDR3 is 17 residues. Germline V gene data show CDR1 as SGHKS and CDR2 as YYEKEE (reference sequence).

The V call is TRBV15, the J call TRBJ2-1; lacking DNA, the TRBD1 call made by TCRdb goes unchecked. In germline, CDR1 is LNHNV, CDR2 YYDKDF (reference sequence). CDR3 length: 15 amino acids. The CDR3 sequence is CATTTGHRSYNEQFF.

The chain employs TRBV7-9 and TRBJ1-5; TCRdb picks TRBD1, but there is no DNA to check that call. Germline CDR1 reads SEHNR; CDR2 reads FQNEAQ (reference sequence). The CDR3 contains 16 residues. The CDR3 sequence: CASSLGAVSGNQPQHF.

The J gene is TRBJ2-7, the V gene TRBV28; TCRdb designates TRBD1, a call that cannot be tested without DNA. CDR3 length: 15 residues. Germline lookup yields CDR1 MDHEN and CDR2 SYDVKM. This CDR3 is CASYSTGTASYEQYF.

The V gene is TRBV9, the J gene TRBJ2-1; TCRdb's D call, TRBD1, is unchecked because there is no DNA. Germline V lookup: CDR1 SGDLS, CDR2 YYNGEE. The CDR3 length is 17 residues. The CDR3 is CASSALGALGAQGEQFF.

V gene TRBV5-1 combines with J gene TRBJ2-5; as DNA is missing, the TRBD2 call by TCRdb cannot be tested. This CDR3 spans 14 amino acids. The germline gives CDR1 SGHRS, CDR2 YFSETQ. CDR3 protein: CASSFQAGEETQYF. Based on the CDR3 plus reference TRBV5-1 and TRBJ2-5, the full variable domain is KAGVTQTPRYLIKTRGQQVTLSCSPISGHRSVSWYQQTPGQGLQFLFEYFSETQRNKGNFPGRFSGRQFSNSRSEMNVSTLELGDSALYLCASSFQAGEETQYFGPGTRLLVL.

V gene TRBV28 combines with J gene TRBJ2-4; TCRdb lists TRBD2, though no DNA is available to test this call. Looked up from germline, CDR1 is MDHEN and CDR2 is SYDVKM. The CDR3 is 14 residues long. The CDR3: CASSSTSGIGIQYF.

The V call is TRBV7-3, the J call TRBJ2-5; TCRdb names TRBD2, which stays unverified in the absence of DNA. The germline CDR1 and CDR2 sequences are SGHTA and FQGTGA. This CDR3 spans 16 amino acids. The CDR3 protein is CASSPHSGRAQETQYF.

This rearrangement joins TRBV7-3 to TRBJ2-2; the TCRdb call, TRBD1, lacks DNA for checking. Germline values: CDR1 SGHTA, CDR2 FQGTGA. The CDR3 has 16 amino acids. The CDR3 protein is CASSLTAGKFTGELFF.

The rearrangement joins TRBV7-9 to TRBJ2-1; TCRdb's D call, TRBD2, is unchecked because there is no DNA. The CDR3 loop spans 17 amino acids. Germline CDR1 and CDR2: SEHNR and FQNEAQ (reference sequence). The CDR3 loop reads CASSFRIVGLAGGEQFF.

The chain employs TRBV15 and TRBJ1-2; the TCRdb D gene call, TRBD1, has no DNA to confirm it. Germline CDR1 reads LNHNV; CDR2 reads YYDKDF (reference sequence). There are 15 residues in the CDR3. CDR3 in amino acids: CATSRAGTGLGGYTF.

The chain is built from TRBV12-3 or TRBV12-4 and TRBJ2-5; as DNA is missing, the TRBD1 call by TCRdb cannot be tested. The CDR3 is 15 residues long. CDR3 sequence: CASSFGQGATETQYF.

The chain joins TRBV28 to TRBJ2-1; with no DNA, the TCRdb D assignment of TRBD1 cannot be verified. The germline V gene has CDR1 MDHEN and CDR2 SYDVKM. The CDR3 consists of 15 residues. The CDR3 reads CASSLVGVTDNEQFF.

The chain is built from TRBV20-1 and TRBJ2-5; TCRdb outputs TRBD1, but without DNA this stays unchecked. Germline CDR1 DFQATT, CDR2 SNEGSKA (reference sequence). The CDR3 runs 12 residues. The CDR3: CSAPQDTETQYF.